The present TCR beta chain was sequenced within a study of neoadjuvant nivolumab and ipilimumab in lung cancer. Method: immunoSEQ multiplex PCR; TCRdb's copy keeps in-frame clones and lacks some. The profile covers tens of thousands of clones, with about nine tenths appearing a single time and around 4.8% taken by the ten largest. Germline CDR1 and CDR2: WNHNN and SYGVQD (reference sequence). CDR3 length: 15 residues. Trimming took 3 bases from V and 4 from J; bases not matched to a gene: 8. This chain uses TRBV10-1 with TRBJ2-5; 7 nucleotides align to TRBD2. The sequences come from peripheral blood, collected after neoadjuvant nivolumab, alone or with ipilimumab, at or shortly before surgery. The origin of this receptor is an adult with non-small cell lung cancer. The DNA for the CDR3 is TGCGCCAGCAGTGACCGGACTGGGAGGGGAGAGACCCAGTACTTC. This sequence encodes CASSDRTGRGETQYF.